One and the same sample provided the 11 T cell receptor beta chains below, sequenced in a study of blood T cell repertoires in COVID-19. Measured with immunoSEQ multiplex PCR; TCRdb has only the in-frame clones, and not every one. The sample holds 210,000 or so clones, 80% seen once. The source material was PBMCs or T cells enriched from blood (not recorded which). These receptors all stem from a man aged 25 to 45 with acute COVID-19.

On this clone itself: The sample contains more than one DNA sequence encoding this CDR3. This chain connects TRBV9 to TRBJ1-3; TRBD1 might be the D (6 bases). CDR1 is SGDLS, CDR2 YYNGEE, per germline. Trimming removed 2 bases from V and 0 bases from J, with 9 bases in between. The CDR3 covers 15 residues. CDR3: CASSVTQGSGNTIYF. The CDR3 DNA sequence: TGTGCCAGCAGCGTCACACAGGGCTCTGGAAACACCATATATTTT.

V usage is TRBV3-1 (or the pseudogene TRBV3-2) and J usage is TRBJ2-2; D gene uncertain. Trimming shortened V by 3 bases and J by 5 bases, and 7 bases separated the two germline ends. Germline lookup yields CDR1 LGHDT and CDR2 YNNKEL (reference sequence). The length of the CDR3 is 13 residues. CDR3 DNA: TGTGCCAGCAGCCACTTCGGGACCGGGGAGCTGTTTTTT. It translates to CASSHFGTGELFF.

J is TRBJ2-7 and V is TRBV27; 10 bases line up with TRBD2. The germline V gene has CDR1 MNHEY and CDR2 SMNVEV (reference sequence). V trimming: 6 bases; J trimming: 3 bases; junction bases outside the gene matches: 14. This CDR3 spans 17 amino acids. CDR3 sequence reads: CASSTLGGLAAFYEQYF. CDR3 in DNA: TGTGCCAGCAGCACCTTGGGAGGACTAGCGGCATTCTACGAGCAGTACTTC.

This sequence joins TRBV5-1 and TRBJ1-1; unclear D gene. CDR1 SGHRS and CDR2 YFSETQ come from the germline V gene. This CDR3 has 16 amino acids. V was trimmed by 1 base and J by 1 base, leaving 14 bases between them. The CDR3 sequence: CASSLSSKGENTEAFF. The DNA of the CDR3 is TGCGCCAGCAGCTTGTCGTCAAAGGGAGAGAACACTGAAGCTTTCTTT.

The CDR3 DNA reads as TGTGCCAGCAGTTCATCAAATCCCTACGAGCAGTACTTC. Residues: CASSSSNPYEQYF. The chain carries TRBV28 and TRBJ2-7; D gene uncertain. V lost 4 bases to trimming and J lost 2 bases, with 9 bases between them. Germline V CDR1 and CDR2: MDHEN, SYDVKM. This CDR3 is built from 13 residues.

This clone was detected once. The chain uses TRBV9 and TRBJ2-3; 7 nucleotides match TRBD1. The CDR3 runs 13 residues. V gave up 4 bases and J gave up 4 bases; unmatched junction bases: 3. Germline-derived CDR1 and CDR2 are SGDLS and YYNGEE. For the CDR3, the DNA is TGTGCCAGCAGCCCACAGGGGTCAGATACGCAGTATTTT. Protein product: CASSPQGSDTQYF.

The chain couples TRBV11-2 to TRBJ2-7, with TRBD2 matching 8 bases. Unmatched junction bases numbered 3, after V lost 0 bases and J lost 2 bases. CDR1 is SGHAT and CDR2 is FQNNGV in the germline V gene. The CDR3 runs to 15 residues. CDR3 amino acids: CASSLDRGGPYEQYF. The CDR3 DNA is TGTGCCAGCAGCTTAGATCGGGGGGGGCCCTACGAGCAGTACTTC. Using reference TRBV11-2 and TRBJ2-7 for the parts outside the CDR3, the full variable domain is EAGVAQSPRYKIIEKRQSVAFWCNPISGHATLYWYQQILGQGPKLLIQFQNNGVVDDSQLPKDRFSAERLKGVDSTLKIQPAKLEDSAVYLCASSLDRGGPYEQYFGPGTRLTVT.

The chain carries TRBV7-9 and TRBJ2-7, with a weak D call TRBD2 (5 bases). V lost 3 bases and J lost 1, with 10 bases in between. Looked up from germline, CDR1 is SEHNR and CDR2 is FQNEAQ (reference sequence). This CDR3 contains 14 residues. DNA for the CDR3: TGTGCCAGCAGCTTCCTCGGCGGGTCCTACGAGCAGTACTTC. Protein: CASSFLGGSYEQYF.

This chain joins TRBV6-5 and TRBJ1-2; D is undetermined. The germline V gene has CDR1 MNHEY and CDR2 SVGAGI. The CDR3 is 13 amino acids. V was pared by 7 bases and J by 2 bases, with 11 bases between. CDR3 residues: CASIETGNYGYTF. CDR3 DNA: TGTGCCAGCATAGAGACGGGAAACTATGGCTACACCTTC.

V and J are TRBV5-1 and TRBJ1-5, with D possibly being TRBD1 (6 bases). This CDR3 comprises 15 residues. The V gene's germline CDR1 is SGHRS and CDR2 YFSETQ. Trimming removed 4 bases from V and 2 bases from J, with 13 bases in between. The chain's CDR3 is CASSPTGGGNQPQHF. In DNA form, the CDR3 reads TGCGCCAGCAGCCCTACGGGGGGCGGCAATCAGCCCCAGCATTTT.

V and J are TRBV3-1 (or the pseudogene TRBV3-2) and TRBJ1-2; TRBD1 matches 7 bases. Trimming took 2 bases from V and 6 from J; bases not matched to a gene: 3. This CDR3 is built from 13 residues. Per germline, CDR1 LGHDT and CDR2 YNNKEL (reference sequence). The CDR3 nucleotides read TGTGCCAGCAGCCAACACAGGGGCAATGGCTACACCTTC. Translating it yields CASSQHRGNGYTF.